Shown below are 4 T cell receptor beta chains from a single sample sequenced in a study of blood T cell repertoires in COVID-19. The method was immunoSEQ multiplex PCR; TCRdb's version includes in-frame clones alone and lacks a portion of them. The data contain about 40,000 clones, roughly 83% of them singletons. What was sequenced was peripheral blood. These receptors came from a woman between 55 and 75 years old with acute or convalescent COVID-19.

The chain recombines TRBV25-1 with TRBJ1-6; D possibly corresponds to TRBD1 (5 bases). The germline CDR1 and CDR2 sequences are MGHDK and SYGVNS. V shed 3 bases and J shed 13 bases, with 13 bases lying between them. The CDR3 covers 13 residues. The CDR3 nucleotides are TGTGCCAGCAGTGATCCCAGGGCTCGGCCCCTCCACTTT. Protein product: CASSDPRARPLHF.

V usage is TRBV19 and J usage is TRBJ1-4, with TRBD1 matching 7 bases. The V gene's germline CDR1 is LNHDA and CDR2 SQIVND (reference sequence). This CDR3 contains 16 residues. V lost 3 bases to trimming and J lost 7 bases; unmatched junction nucleotides: 11. The CDR3 region is CASSMTGTARSEKLFF. The CDR3 bases are TGTGCCAGTAGTATGACCGGGACAGCGAGGAGTGAAAAACTGTTTTTT. The variable domain in full, completed from reference TRBV19 and TRBJ1-4, reads DGGITQSPKYLFRKEGQNVTLSCEQNLNHDAMYWYRQDPGQGLRLIYYSQIVNDFQKGDIAEGYSVSREKKESFPLTVTSAQKNPTAFYLCASSMTGTARSEKLFFGSGTQLSVL.

Only a few counts were recorded for this clone. The chain carries TRBV4-1 and TRBJ1-5, with 7 bases that match TRBD1. After removal of 0 bases from V and 6 bases from J, the junction contained 11 bases not matched to a gene. CDR3 length: 17 residues. The germline V gene has CDR1 MGHRA and CDR2 YSYEKL. CDR3 nucleotides: TGCGCCAGCAGCCAAGAGGGTCTAGGGGGCCTTGGTCAGCCCCAGCATTTT. Translation gives CASSQEGLGGLGQPQHF.

DNA for the CDR3: TGTGCCAGCAGCGTCCGGGACAGAACAGATACGCAGTATTTT. Encoded protein: CASSVRDRTDTQYF. V gene TRBV13 combines with J gene TRBJ2-3, with 7 bases matching TRBD1. CDR3 size: 14 residues. V was pared by 5 bases and J by 3 bases, with 5 bases of the junction left unmatched. Germline assignment: CDR1 PRHDT and CDR2 FYEKMQ (reference sequence). The variable domain in full, with the rest retrieved from reference TRBV13 and TRBJ2-3, is AAGVIQSPRHLIKEKRETATLKCYPIPRHDTVYWYQQGPGQDPQFLISFYEKMQSDKGSIPDRFSAQQFSDYHSELNMSSLELGDSALYFCASSVRDRTDTQYFGPGTRLTVL.